The clone carrying this TCR beta chain was recorded a few times. Cohorts were based on clinical histories the participants reported. Authors' analysis steps: Amplifying reference gene primers gave estimates of nucleated cell counts. Some clones are missing from TCRdb's copy, which holds only in-frame ones; the method was immunoSEQ multiplex PCR. The V and J calls and clone size are taken from that table; D and trimming were inferred from the DNA. This sample has some 210,000 clones, with around 81% found just once. This sample was included in a study of blood T cell repertoires in COVID-19. Study-level information: The study drew acute and convalescent COVID-19 samples from the United States, Italy and Spain. PBMCs, B-cell-depleted T cells, or T cells provided the cDNA or gDNA that made up the material.

Germline trimming cut 8 bases from V and 1 base from J; bases unmatched to any gene: 11. This CDR3 has 16 residues. Per the germline V gene, CDR1 is LNHDA and CDR2 is SQIVND (reference sequence). The source is a man aged 25-40 years with acute COVID-19. The source material was PBMCs or T cells enriched from blood (not recorded which). V is TRBV19 and J is TRBJ1-1; 9 bases align to TRBD1. Here the CDR3 reads CASRNRGLSENTEAFF. The CDR3 DNA is TGTGCCAGTCGAAACAGGGGGCTAAGCGAGAACACTGAAGCTTTCTTT.